Below are 24 T cell receptor beta chains sequenced from a single sample in a study of technical replicates of blood from a few donors. The table came from immunoSEQ multiplex PCR; TCRdb's copy has only in-frame clones and leaves some out. Among some 49,000 clones listed, roughly 92% were seen once. Sequencing was done on a sample of PBMCs. These receptors were obtained from a human donor in good health. Some clones in this sample may be carry-over from other donors' samples.

The genes are TRBV11-2 and TRBJ2-7, with TRBD2 matching 11 bases. Looked up from germline, CDR1 is SGHAT and CDR2 is FQNNGV. This CDR3 region has 16 residues. Germline trimming cut 3 bases from V and 0 bases from J; bases unmatched to any gene: 4. In DNA form, the CDR3 reads TGTGCCAGCAGCTTGATAGCGGGAGGGAGCTCCTACGAGCAGTACTTC. This gives the protein CASSLIAGGSSYEQYF.

The rearrangement joins TRBV7-3 to TRBJ2-3; D is ambiguous. The CDR3 runs to 12 residues. The V end lost 7 bases, the J end lost 4 bases, and 9 bases lay between the germline ends. Germline assignment: CDR1 SGHTA and CDR2 FQGTGA. CDR3 sequence: CASKGVSDTQYF. Written as DNA, the CDR3 is TGTGCCAGCAAAGGAGTTTCAGATACGCAGTATTTT.

J is TRBJ1-4 and V is TRBV9; D is possibly TRBD1 (6 bases). From germline, CDR1 is SGDLS and CDR2 YYNGEE. Trimming took off 0 bases at V and 2 bases at J, with 11 bases between the two ends. CDR3 length: 16 amino acids. In DNA form, the CDR3 reads TGTGCCAGCAGCGTAGGTGTGGGGGCTACTAATGAAAAACTGTTTTTT. Its translation is CASSVGVGATNEKLFF.

The rearrangement links TRBV6-6 to TRBJ1-1; TRBD1 agrees at 7 bases. CDR1 and CDR2 from the germline V gene are MNHNY and SVGAGI (reference sequence). V was clipped by 11 bases and J by 1 base; unmatched bases: 10. There are 14 residues in the CDR3. CDR3 sequence (DNA): TGTGCCGCCAGTTCGACAGGGCGGAACACTGAAGCTTTCTTT. It encodes CAASSTGRNTEAFF.

The V gene is TRBV5-8, the J gene TRBJ2-7; 8 bases agree with TRBD2. Per the germline V gene, CDR1 is SGHTS and CDR2 is YDEGEE. J lost 6 bases, V lost 6 bases, and 11 bases had no gene match. CDR3 length equals 14 residues. This CDR3 reads CASTRSGNPLEQYF. DNA of the CDR3: TGTGCCAGCACCCGTAGCGGGAACCCCCTCGAGCAGTACTTC.

The V gene is TRBV13, the J gene TRBJ2-7; possibly TRBD2 for D (6 bases). The CDR3 runs to 13 residues. Between the trimmed V and J ends, which lost 4 bases and 4 bases, there was a span of 11 bases. Germline assignment: CDR1 PRHDT and CDR2 FYEKMQ (reference sequence). CDR3: CASSSLGGYEQYF. The CDR3 coding sequence is TGTGCCAGCAGCTCCCTTGGGGGGTACGAGCAGTACTTC.

The chain recombines TRBV10-1 with TRBJ1-5; D might be TRBD1 (6 bases). The CDR3 extends over 18 amino acids. Germline CDR1 is WNHNN and CDR2 is SYGVQD (reference sequence). Trimming removed 4 bases from V and 0 bases from J, with 19 bases in between. CDR3 coding DNA: TGCGCCAGCAGTGGGACCAGACAGGTCGCGGTTAGCAATCAGCCCCAGCATTTT. This translates into CASSGTRQVAVSNQPQHF.

V gene TRBV15 combines with J gene TRBJ2-5, with 8 bases identical to TRBD1. CDR3 length: 14 amino acids. Germline assignment: CDR1 LNHNV and CDR2 YYDKDF (reference sequence). With V trimmed by 0 bases and J by 4 bases, 1 base remained unmatched. In DNA form, the CDR3 reads TGTGCCACCAGCAGAGACACAGGGGGAGAGACCCAGTACTTC. Translated: CATSRDTGGETQYF. Looking up the rest from reference TRBV15 and TRBJ2-5 gives the full variable domain: DAMVIQNPRYQVTQFGKPVTLSCSQTLNHNVMYWYQQKSSQAPKLLFHYYDKDFNNEADTPDNFQSRRPNTSFCFLDIRSPGLGDTAMYLCATSRDTGGETQYFGPGTRLLVL.

This clone was seen a single time. The rearrangement uses TRBV6-5 and TRBJ1-2; tentative D call: TRBD1 (5 bases). CDR3 size: 14 residues. Looked up from germline, CDR1 is MNHEY and CDR2 is SVGAGI. V lost 5 bases and J 3 bases, leaving 13 bases between the germline ends. CDR3 DNA sequence: TGTGCCAGCAGTCCTACGGAGGGGTACTATGGCTACACCTTC. Translated, it gives CASSPTEGYYGYTF.

This sequence joins TRBV11-1 and TRBJ1-1; D ambiguous. The V gene lost 3 bases and the J gene lost 5 bases, with 10 bases spanning the gap. Looked up from germline, CDR1 is SGHAT and CDR2 is FQDESV (reference sequence). CDR3 size: 13 residues. CDR3: CASSFTLETEAFF. CDR3 DNA: TGTGCCAGCAGCTTCACCCTAGAGACTGAAGCTTTCTTT.

J is TRBJ1-1 and V is TRBV7-2; 7 bases align to TRBD1. From germline, CDR1 is SGHTA and CDR2 FQGNSA. V lost 5 bases, J lost 4 bases, and 16 bases stayed unmatched. The CDR3 is 17 residues long. The CDR3 DNA reads as TGTGCCAGCAGCCAGATGGCCAAACAGGGGTTTGGCACTGAAGCTTTCTTT. Translated, it gives CASSQMAKQGFGTEAFF.

The J gene is TRBJ1-1, the V gene TRBV27; tentative D call: TRBD1 (5 bases). The CDR3 is made up of 12 amino acids. CDR1 and CDR2 (germline): MNHEY, SMNVEV (reference sequence). V was pared by 9 bases and J by 7 bases, with 15 bases between. The CDR3 nucleotides read TGTGCCAGTTCTCAGGGAAGGGGTGAAGCTTTCTTT. This codes for CASSQGRGEAFF.

This chain joins TRBV7-8 and TRBJ2-7; 8 bases align to TRBD2. This CDR3 is built from 16 residues. The V segment lost 3 bases and the J segment 1 base; nucleotides outside the gene matches: 8. The germline V gene has CDR1 SGHVS and CDR2 FQNEAQ. The CDR3 coding sequence is TGTGCCAGCAGCTTCGGGGTGGTAGCGGGATCCTACGAGCAGTACTTC. This codes for CASSFGVVAGSYEQYF. The full variable domain, its missing parts supplied by reference TRBV7-8 and TRBJ2-7, is GAGVSQSPRYKVAKRGQDVALRCDPISGHVSLFWYQQALGQGPEFLTYFQNEAQLDKSGLPSDRFFAERPEGSVSTLKIQRTQQEDSAVYLCASSFGVVAGSYEQYFGPGTRLTVT.

The count of this clone is one. The V gene is TRBV2, the J gene TRBJ1-1, with 10 bases fitting TRBD1. Germline assignment: CDR1 SNHLY and CDR2 FYNNEI. The V gene end was trimmed by 6 bases and the J gene end by 6 bases; junction bases not matched to a gene: 7. This CDR3 has 14 residues. For the CDR3, the DNA is TGTGCCAGCAGACGGGACAGGGGATGGCCTGAAGCTTTCTTT. It is translated as CASRRDRGWPEAFF. Using reference TRBV2 and TRBJ1-1 for the parts outside the CDR3, the full variable domain is EPEVTQTPSHQVTQMGQEVILRCVPISNHLYFYWYRQILGQKVEFLVSFYNNEISEKSEIFDDQFSVERPDGSNFTLKIRSTKLEDSAMYFCASRRDRGWPEAFFGQGTRLTVV.

The chain recombines TRBV7-8 with TRBJ1-5; D gene uncertain. Looked up from germline, CDR1 is SGHVS and CDR2 is FQNEAQ. CDR3 length equals 14 residues. With 1 base removed from V and 1 base from J, the gap between germline ends came to 5 bases. The CDR3 bases are TGTGCCAGCAGCTTAGGAGTGAGCAATCAGCCCCAGCATTTT. Translation gives CASSLGVSNQPQHF.

The J gene is TRBJ1-2, the V gene TRBV29-1; D ambiguous. This CDR3 contains 12 residues. The germline gives CDR1 SQVTM, CDR2 ANQGSEA. V dropped 2 bases and J dropped 8 bases, with 12 bases sitting between them. The CDR3 region has the DNA TGCAGCGTTGAAAGCCGGAGGGTCGGCTACACCTTC. It specifies CSVESRRVGYTF.

This sequence joins TRBV7-2 and TRBJ1-2; TRBD1 agrees at 7 bases. The CDR3 loop spans 14 amino acids. Germline values: CDR1 SGHTA, CDR2 FQGNSA. After removal of 2 bases from V and 2 bases from J, the junction contained 2 bases not matched to a gene. CDR3: CASSLRDRNYGYTF. The DNA of the CDR3 is TGTGCCAGCAGCTTACGGGACAGAAACTATGGCTACACCTTC. Looking up the rest from reference TRBV7-2 and TRBJ1-2 gives the full variable domain: GAGVSQSPSNKVTEKGKDVELRCDPISGHTALYWYRQSLGQGLEFLIYFQGNSAPDKSGLPSDRFSAERTGGSVSTLTIQRTQQEDSAVYLCASSLRDRNYGYTFGSGTRLTVV.

This chain connects TRBV6-1 to TRBJ2-7; 8 bases agree with TRBD1. Germline-derived CDR1 and CDR2 are MNHNS and SASEGT. Germline trimming cut 7 bases from V and 9 bases from J; bases unmatched to any gene: 11. The CDR3 length is 13 residues. CDR3 sequence (DNA): TGTGCCAGCACCGGGACAGGAGGACGAGGGCAGTACTTC. Its translation is CASTGTGGRGQYF.

The chain uses TRBV2 and TRBJ1-2, with D perhaps matching TRBD1 (5 bases). V was clipped by 5 bases and J by 4 bases, with 11 bases between them. Germline CDR1 is SNHLY and CDR2 is FYNNEI. The CDR3 length is 13 residues. CDR3 residues: CASSSDGGYGYTF. The CDR3 region has the DNA TGTGCCAGCAGTTCGGACGGGGGCTATGGCTACACCTTC.

The V gene is TRBV19, the J gene TRBJ2-1; the match to TRBD2 covers 9 bases. The CDR3 covers 16 residues. Germline V gene sequence: CDR1 LNHDA, CDR2 SQIVND (reference sequence). V gave up 0 bases and J gave up 8 bases; unmatched junction bases: 8. The CDR3 DNA reads as TGTGCCAGTAGTATAGATGGGCTAGCGGGATTCTATGAGCAGTTCTTC. It specifies CASSIDGLAGFYEQFF.

The rearrangement uses TRBV11-3 and TRBJ2-1; no reliable D call. Germline CDR1 reads SGHNT; CDR2 reads YENEEA. The V end lost 3 bases, the J end lost 4 bases, and 10 bases lay between the germline ends. This CDR3 has 14 residues. Written as DNA, the CDR3 is TGTGCCAGCAGCTTTGATCCAACATACAATGAGCAGTTCTTC. Residues: CASSFDPTYNEQFF. Variable domain in full (rest from reference TRBV11-3 and TRBJ2-1): EAGVVQSPRYKIIEKKQPVAFWCNPISGHNTLYWYLQNLGQGPELLIRYENEEAVDDSQLPKDRFSAERLKGVDSTLKIQPAELGDSAVYLCASSFDPTYNEQFFGPGTRLTVL.

The chain combines TRBV11-1 with TRBJ2-1, with D maybe TRBD1 (5 bases). Germline assignment: CDR1 SGHAT and CDR2 FQDESV (reference sequence). Trimming took 2 bases from V and 8 from J, leaving 13 bases between them. The CDR3 length is 14 residues. CDR3 region: CASSLPGRVDEQFF. For the CDR3, the DNA is TGTGCCAGCAGCTTACCAGGCAGGGTCGATGAGCAGTTCTTC. Filled out from reference TRBV11-1 and TRBJ2-1, the complete variable domain reads EAEVAQSPRYKITEKSQAVAFWCDPISGHATLYWYRQILGQGPELLVQFQDESVVDDSQLPKDRFSAERLKGVDSTLKIQPAELGDSAMYLCASSLPGRVDEQFFGPGTRLTVL.

The CDR3 loop is CASSRLQGSGYEQYF. CDR3 nucleotides: TGCGCCAGCAGCCGACTCCAGGGGTCCGGGTACGAGCAGTACTTC. The chain recombines TRBV4-3 with TRBJ2-7, with a possible D match to TRBD1 (6 bases). The CDR3 sequence is 15 residues long. Germline lookup yields CDR1 LGHNA and CDR2 YSLEER. V shed 4 bases and J shed 4 bases, with 17 bases lying between them.

The rearrangement uses TRBV7-2 and TRBJ1-6, with 9 bases fitting TRBD1. The CDR3 is 16 amino acids. V lost 2 bases and J lost 9; bases outside the gene matches: 8. Germline V gene sequence: CDR1 SGHTA, CDR2 FQGNSA. CDR3: CASSLPRGQGISPLHF. Here the CDR3 DNA reads TGTGCCAGCAGCTTACCAAGGGGACAGGGAATTTCACCCCTCCACTTT.